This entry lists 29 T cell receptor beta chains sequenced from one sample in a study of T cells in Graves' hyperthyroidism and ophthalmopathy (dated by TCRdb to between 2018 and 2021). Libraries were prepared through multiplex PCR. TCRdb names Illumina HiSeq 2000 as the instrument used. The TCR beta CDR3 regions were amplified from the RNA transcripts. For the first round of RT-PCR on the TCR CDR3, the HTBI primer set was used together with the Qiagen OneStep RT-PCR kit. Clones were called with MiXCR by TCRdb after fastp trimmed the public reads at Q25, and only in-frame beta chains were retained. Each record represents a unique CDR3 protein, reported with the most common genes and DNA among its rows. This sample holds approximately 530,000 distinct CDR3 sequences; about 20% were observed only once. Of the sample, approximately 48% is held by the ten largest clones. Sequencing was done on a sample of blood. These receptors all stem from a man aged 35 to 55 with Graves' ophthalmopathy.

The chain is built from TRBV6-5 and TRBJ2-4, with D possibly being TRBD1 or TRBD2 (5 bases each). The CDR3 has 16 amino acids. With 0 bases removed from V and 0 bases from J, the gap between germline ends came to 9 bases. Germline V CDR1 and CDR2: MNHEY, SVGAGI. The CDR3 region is CASSYSGELAKNIQYF. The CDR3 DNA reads TGTGCCAGCAGTTACTCGGGGGAACTAGCCAAAAACATTCAGTACTTC.

The DNA of the CDR3 is TGCGCCAGCAGCTCACAGGCGTATGGCTACACCTTC. Translated, it gives CASSSQAYGYTF. The chain joins TRBV5-1 to TRBJ1-2, with D possibly being TRBD1 (5 bases). The length of the CDR3 is 12 residues. The germline CDR1 and CDR2 sequences are SGHRS and YFSETQ. V dropped 3 bases and J dropped 5 bases, with 8 bases sitting between them. Full variable domain (outside the CDR3, taken from reference TRBV5-1 and TRBJ1-2): KAGVTQTPRYLIKTRGQQVTLSCSPISGHRSVSWYQQTPGQGLQFLFEYFSETQRNKGNFPGRFSGRQFSNSRSEMNVSTLELGDSALYLCASSSQAYGYTFGSGTRLTVV.

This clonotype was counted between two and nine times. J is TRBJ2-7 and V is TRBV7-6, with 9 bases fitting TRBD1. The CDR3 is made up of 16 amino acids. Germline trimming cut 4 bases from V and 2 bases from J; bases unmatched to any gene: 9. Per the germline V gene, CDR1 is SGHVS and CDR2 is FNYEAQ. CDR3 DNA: TGTGCCAGCAGCTCCGGAAACAGGGGGCCGACCTACGAGCAGTACTTC. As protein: CASSSGNRGPTYEQYF.

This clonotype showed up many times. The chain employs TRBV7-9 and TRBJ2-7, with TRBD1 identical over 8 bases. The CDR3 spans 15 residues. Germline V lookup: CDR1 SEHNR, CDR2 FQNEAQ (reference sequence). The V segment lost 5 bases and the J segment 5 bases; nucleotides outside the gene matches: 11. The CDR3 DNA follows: TGTGCCAGCAGCCCCGGGGCAGGGGGCGCCCACGAGCAGTACTTC. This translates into CASSPGAGGAHEQYF.

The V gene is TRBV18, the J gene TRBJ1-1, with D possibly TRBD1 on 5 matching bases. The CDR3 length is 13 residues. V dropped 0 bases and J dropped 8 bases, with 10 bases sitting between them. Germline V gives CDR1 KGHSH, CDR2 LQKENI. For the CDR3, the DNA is TGTGCCAGCTCACCACCCCGTTGGGGGGAAGCTTTCTTT. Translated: CASSPPRWGEAFF. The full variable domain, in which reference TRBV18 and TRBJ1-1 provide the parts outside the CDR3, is NAGVMQNPRHLVRRRGQEARLRCSPMKGHSHVYWYRQLPEEGLKFMVYLQKENIIDESGMPKERFSAEFPKEGPSILRIQQVVRGDSAAYFCASSPPRWGEAFFGQGTRLTVV.

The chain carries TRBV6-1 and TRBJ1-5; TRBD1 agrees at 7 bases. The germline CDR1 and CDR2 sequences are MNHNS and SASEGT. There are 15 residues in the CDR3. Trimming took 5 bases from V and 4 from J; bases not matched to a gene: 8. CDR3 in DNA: TGTGCCAGCAGTACTTCCGGGACAGCTAATCAGCCCCAGCATTTT. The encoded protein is CASSTSGTANQPQHF.

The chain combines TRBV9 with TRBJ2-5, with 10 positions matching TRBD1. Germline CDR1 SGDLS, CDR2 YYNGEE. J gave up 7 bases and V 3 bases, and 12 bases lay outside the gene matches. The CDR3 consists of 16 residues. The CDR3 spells CASSGTGTGASGTQYF. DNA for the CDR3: TGTGCCAGCAGCGGGACCGGGACAGGGGCCTCAGGGACCCAGTACTTC. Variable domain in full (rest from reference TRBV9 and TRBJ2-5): DSGVTQTPKHLITATGQRVTLRCSPRSGDLSVYWYQQSLDQGLQFLIQYYNGEERAKGNILERFSAQQFPDLHSELNLSSLELGDSALYFCASSGTGTGASGTQYFGPGTRLLVL.

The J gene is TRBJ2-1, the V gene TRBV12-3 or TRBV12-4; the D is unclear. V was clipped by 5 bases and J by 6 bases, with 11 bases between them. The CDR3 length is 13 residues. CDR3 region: CASSLRVLNEQFF. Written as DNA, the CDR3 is TGTGCCAGCAGTCTCCGGGTCCTCAATGAGCAGTTCTTC.

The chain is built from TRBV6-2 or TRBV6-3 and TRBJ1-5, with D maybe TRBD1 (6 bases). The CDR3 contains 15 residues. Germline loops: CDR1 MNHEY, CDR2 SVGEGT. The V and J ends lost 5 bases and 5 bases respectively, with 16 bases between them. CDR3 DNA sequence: TGTGCCAGCAGTCACCCCGGGACACGCGATCAGCCCCAGCATTTT. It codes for CASSHPGTRDQPQHF.

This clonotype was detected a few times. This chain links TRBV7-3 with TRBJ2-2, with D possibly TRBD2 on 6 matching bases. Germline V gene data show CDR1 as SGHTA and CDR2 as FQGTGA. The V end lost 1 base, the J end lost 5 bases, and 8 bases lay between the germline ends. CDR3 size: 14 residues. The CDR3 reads CASSLKRETGELFF. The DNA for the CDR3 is TGTGCCAGCAGCTTAAAACGGGAGACCGGGGAGCTGTTTTTT.

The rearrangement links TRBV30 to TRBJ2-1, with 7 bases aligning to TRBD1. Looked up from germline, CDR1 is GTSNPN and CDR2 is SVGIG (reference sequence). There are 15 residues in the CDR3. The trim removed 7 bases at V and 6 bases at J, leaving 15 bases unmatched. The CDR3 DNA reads TGTGCCTCCTACGACCCGGGACAGAGTTCCAATGAGCAGTTCTTC. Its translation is CASYDPGQSSNEQFF.

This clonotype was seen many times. This CDR3 is CASSLAGPLYNEQFF. The DNA for the CDR3 is TGCGCCAGCAGCTTGGCCGGCCCTCTCTACAATGAGCAGTTCTTC. The rearrangement joins TRBV5-1 to TRBJ2-1, with D unresolved. The CDR3 length is 15 residues. Per germline, CDR1 SGHRS and CDR2 YFSETQ. V was pared by 0 bases and J by 3 bases, with 10 bases between. The whole variable domain, remainder taken from reference TRBV5-1 and TRBJ2-1, is KAGVTQTPRYLIKTRGQQVTLSCSPISGHRSVSWYQQTPGQGLQFLFEYFSETQRNKGNFPGRFSGRQFSNSRSEMNVSTLELGDSALYLCASSLAGPLYNEQFFGPGTRLTVL.

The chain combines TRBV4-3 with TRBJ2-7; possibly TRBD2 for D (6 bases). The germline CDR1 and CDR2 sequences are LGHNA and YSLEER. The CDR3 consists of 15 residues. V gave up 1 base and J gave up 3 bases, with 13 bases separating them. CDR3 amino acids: CASSQGRDSVYEQYF. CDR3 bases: TGCGCCAGCAGCCAAGGCAGGGACTCCGTCTACGAGCAGTACTTC.

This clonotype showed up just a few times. CDR3 loop: CASSIGAQGHALYEQYF. DNA of the CDR3: TGCGCCAGCAGCATCGGAGCGCAGGGACATGCCCTGTACGAGCAGTACTTC. V is TRBV4-1 and J is TRBJ2-7; maybe TRBD1 (6 bases). Germline CDR1 is MGHRA and CDR2 is YSYEKL. V lost 5 bases and J lost 4, with 24 bases in between. The length of the CDR3 is 17 residues.

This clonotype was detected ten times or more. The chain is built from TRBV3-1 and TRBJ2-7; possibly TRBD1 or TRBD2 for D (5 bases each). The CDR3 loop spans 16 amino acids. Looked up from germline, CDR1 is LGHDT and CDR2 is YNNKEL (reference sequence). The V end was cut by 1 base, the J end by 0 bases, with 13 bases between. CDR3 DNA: TGTGCCAGCAGCCAAGGATCCGGGACGGACTCCTACGAGCAGTACTTC. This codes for CASSQGSGTDSYEQYF.

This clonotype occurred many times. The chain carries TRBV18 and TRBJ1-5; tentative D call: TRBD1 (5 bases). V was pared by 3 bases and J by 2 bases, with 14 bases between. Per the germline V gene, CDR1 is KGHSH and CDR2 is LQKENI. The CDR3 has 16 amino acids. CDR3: CASSPEGFRGNQPQHF. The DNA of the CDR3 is TGTGCCAGCTCACCGGAGGGGTTCCGCGGCAATCAGCCCCAGCATTTT.

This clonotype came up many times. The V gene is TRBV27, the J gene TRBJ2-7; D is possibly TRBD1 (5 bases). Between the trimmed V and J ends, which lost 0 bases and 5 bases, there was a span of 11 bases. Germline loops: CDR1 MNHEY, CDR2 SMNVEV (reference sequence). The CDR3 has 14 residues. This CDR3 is CASSLSRGGDEQYF. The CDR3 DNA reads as TGTGCCAGCAGTTTATCAAGGGGTGGCGACGAGCAGTACTTC.

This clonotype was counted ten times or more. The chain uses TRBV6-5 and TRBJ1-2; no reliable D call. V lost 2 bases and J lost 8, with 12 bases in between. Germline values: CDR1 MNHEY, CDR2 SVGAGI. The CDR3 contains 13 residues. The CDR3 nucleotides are TGTGCCAGCAGTTACGCTGGGAAGCGGGGCTACACCTTC. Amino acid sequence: CASSYAGKRGYTF.

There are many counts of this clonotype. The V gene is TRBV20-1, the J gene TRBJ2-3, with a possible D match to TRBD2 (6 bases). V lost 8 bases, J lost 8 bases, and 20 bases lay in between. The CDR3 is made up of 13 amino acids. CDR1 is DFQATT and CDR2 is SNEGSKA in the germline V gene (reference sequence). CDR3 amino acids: CSTKAPGLGTQYF. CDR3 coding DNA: TGCAGTACTAAGGCCCCGGGACTCGGTACGCAGTATTTT.

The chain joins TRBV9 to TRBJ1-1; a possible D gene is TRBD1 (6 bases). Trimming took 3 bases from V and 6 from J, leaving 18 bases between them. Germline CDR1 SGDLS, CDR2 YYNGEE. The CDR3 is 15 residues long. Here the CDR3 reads CASSAYTQGMAEAFF. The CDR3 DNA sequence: TGTGCCAGCAGCGCCTATACACAGGGTATGGCTGAAGCTTTCTTT.

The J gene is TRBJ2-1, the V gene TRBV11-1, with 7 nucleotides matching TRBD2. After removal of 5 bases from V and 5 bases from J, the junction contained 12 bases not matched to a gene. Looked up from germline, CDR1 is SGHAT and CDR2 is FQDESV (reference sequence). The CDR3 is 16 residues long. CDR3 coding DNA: TGTGCCAGCAGCGTTAGGACTAGTGGGTCCCACAATGAGCAGTTCTTC. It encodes CASSVRTSGSHNEQFF. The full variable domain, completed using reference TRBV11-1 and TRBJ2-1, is EAEVAQSPRYKITEKSQAVAFWCDPISGHATLYWYRQILGQGPELLVQFQDESVVDDSQLPKDRFSAERLKGVDSTLKIQPAELGDSAMYLCASSVRTSGSHNEQFFGPGTRLTVL.

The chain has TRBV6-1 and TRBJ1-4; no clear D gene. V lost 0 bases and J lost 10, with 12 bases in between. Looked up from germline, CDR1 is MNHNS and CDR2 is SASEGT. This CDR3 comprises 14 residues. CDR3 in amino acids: CASSEADVGIKLFF. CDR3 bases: TGTGCCAGCAGTGAAGCCGACGTGGGGATAAAACTGTTTTTT.

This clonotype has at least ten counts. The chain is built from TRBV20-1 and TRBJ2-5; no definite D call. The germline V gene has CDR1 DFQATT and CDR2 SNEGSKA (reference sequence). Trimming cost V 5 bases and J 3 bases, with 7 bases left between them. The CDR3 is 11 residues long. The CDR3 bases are TGCAGTGCTGGAACCAAAGAGACCCAGTACTTC. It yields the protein CSAGTKETQYF.

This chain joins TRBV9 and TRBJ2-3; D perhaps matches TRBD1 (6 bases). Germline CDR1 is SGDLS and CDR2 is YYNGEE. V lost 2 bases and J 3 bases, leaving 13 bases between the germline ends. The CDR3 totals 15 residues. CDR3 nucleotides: TGTGCCAGCAGCGTGAGGGGGATTGGGACAGATACGCAGTATTTT. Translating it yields CASSVRGIGTDTQYF.

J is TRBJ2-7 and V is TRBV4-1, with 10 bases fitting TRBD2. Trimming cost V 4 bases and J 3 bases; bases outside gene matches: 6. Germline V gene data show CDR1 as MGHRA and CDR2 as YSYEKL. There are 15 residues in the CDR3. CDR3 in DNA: TGCGCCAGCAGCCCGACTAGCGGGTCCGTCTACGAGCAGTACTTC. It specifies CASSPTSGSVYEQYF.

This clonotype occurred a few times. The CDR3 region is CATSRAKDRGGYEQYF. As DNA, the CDR3 is TGTGCCACCAGCAGAGCCAAGGACAGGGGTGGGTACGAGCAGTACTTC. The chain combines TRBV15 with TRBJ2-7, with 9 nucleotides matching TRBD1. V was clipped by 1 base and J by 4 bases; unmatched bases: 8. The CDR3 sequence is 16 residues long. Germline V gives CDR1 LNHNV, CDR2 YYDKDF (reference sequence).

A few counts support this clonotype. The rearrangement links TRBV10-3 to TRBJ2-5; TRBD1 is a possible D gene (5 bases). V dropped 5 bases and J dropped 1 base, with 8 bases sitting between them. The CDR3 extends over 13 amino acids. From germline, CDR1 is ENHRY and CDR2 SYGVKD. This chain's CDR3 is CAISRQSQETQYF. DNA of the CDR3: TGTGCCATCAGTCGACAGTCCCAAGAGACCCAGTACTTC.

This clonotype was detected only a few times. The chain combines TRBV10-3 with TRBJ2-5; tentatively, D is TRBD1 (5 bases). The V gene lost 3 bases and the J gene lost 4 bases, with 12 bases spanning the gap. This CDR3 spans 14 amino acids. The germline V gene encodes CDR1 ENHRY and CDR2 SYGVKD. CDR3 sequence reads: CAISELGVVETQYF. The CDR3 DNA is TGTGCCATCAGTGAATTAGGGGTGGTAGAGACCCAGTACTTC.

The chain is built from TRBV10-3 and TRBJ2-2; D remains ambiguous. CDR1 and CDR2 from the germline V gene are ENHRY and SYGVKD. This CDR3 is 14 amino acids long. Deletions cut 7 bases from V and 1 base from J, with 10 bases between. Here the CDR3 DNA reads TGTGCCATCACTCCGGGCCAGAACACCGGGGAGCTGTTTTTT. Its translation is CAITPGQNTGELFF.